The entry that follows covers one T cell receptor (beta chain) sequence. Its antigen is as yet unknown. The sample belongs to a study of persistence of HIV-infected CD4 T cells. Sequencing used immunoSEQ version 4 in survey mode. The table came from immunoSEQ multiplex PCR; TCRdb's copy has only in-frame clones and leaves some out. The data show under 15,000 clones, with more than 70% seen just once and 15% to 20% held by the top ten. Study outcomes and limitations: CMV- and Gag-responding cells had lower TCRbeta richness than CD3/CD28-responding cells. Bulk TCR data could not be restricted to HIV-1-infected CMV-responding cells. Degenerate expanded CDR3beta sequences were enriched among CMV- and Gag-responding cells.

Cells were stimulated with CMV-infected fibroblast lysates at approximately 10 ug/mL. Responding CD4+ T cells were sorted by upregulation of both CD40 ligand and CD69. This TCR was recovered from an adult man with HIV who was CMV-seropositive. The sample consisted of CD4+ T cells sorted from PBMCs after roughly 18-hour stimulation, taken from a patient who received antiretroviral therapy.

CDR3 DNA sequence: TGCGCCAGCAGCTCAAGGACTAGCGGAACCGAGCAGTACTTC. Its protein is CASSSRTSGTEQYF. This chain uses TRBV5-1 with TRBJ2-7, with 10 bases identical to TRBD2. The CDR3 contains 14 residues. The V and J ends lost 3 bases and 6 bases, in that order; junction bases with no gene match: 6. Germline assignment: CDR1 SGHRS and CDR2 YFSETQ.